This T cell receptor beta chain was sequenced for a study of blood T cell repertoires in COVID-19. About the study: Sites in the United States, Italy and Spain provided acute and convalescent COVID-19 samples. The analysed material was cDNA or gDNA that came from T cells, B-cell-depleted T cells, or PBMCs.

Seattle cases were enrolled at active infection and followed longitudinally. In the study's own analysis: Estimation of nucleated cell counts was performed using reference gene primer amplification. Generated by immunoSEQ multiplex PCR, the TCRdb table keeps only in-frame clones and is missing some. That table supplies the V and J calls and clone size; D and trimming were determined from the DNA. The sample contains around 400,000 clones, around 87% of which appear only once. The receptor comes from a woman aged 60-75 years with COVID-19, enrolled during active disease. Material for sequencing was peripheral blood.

The CDR3 protein is CSVSMGGFYGYTF. The CDR3 nucleotides read TGCAGCGTCTCGATGGGGGGGTTCTATGGCTACACCTTC. V is TRBV29-1 and J is TRBJ1-2; a possible D gene is TRBD1 (5 bases). Deletions cut 6 bases from V and 4 bases from J, with 15 bases between. Looked up from germline, CDR1 is SQVTM and CDR2 is ANQGSEA. The CDR3 runs 13 residues.